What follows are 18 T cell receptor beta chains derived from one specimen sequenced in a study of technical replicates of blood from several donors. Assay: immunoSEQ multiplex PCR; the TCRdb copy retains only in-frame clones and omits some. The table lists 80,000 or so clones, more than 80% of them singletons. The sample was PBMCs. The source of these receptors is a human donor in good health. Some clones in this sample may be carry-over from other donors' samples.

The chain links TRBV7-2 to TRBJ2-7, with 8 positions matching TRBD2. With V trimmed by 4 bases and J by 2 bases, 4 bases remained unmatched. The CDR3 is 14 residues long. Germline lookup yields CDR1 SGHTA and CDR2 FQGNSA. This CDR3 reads CASSSRGGTYEQYF. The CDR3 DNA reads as TGTGCCAGCAGCTCCCGGGGGGGAACCTACGAGCAGTACTTC.

DNA for the CDR3: TGTGCCTGGAGCTCCGGGACAGGGCCAACTAACTATGGCTACACCTTC. Its translation: CAWSSGTGPTNYGYTF. This sequence joins TRBV30 and TRBJ1-2; 9 nucleotides match TRBD1. Germline CDR1 and CDR2: GTSNPN and SVGIG (reference sequence). J lost 0 bases, V lost 3 bases, and 8 bases had no gene match. The CDR3 spans 16 residues.

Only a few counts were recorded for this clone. The CDR3 region has the DNA TGTCGAAGCACCCGCTATTGGCGGGGGGGCCATGAGCAGTACTTC. This translates into CRSTRYWRGGHEQYF. The V gene is TRBV2, the J gene TRBJ2-7; 9 bases fit TRBD2. The CDR3 consists of 15 residues. Germline V gene sequence: CDR1 SNHLY, CDR2 FYNNEI.

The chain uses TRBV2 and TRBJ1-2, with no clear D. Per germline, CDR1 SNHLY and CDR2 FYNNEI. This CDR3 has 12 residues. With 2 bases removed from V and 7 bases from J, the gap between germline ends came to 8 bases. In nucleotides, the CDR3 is TGTGCCAGCAGTGAAAGAGGATTTGGCTACACCTTC. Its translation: CASSERGFGYTF.

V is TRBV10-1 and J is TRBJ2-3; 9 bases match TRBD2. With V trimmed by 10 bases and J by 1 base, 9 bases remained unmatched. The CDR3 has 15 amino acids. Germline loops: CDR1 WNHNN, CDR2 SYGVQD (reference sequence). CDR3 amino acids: CAKYPAGGGTDTQYF. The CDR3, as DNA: TGCGCCAAATATCCAGCGGGAGGCGGCACAGATACGCAGTATTTT.

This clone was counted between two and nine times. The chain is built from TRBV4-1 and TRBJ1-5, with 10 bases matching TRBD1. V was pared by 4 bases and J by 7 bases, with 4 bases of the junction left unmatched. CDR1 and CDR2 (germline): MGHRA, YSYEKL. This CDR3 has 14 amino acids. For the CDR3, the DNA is TGCGCCAGCAGCCGCGGGACAGGGGTCCAGCCCCAGCATTTT. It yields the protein CASSRGTGVQPQHF.

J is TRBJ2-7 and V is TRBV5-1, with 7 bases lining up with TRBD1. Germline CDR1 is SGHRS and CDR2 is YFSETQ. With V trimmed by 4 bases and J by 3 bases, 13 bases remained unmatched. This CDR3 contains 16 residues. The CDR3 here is CASSVSPGTAYYEQYF. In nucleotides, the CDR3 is TGCGCCAGCAGCGTCTCCCCCGGGACAGCCTACTACGAGCAGTACTTC.

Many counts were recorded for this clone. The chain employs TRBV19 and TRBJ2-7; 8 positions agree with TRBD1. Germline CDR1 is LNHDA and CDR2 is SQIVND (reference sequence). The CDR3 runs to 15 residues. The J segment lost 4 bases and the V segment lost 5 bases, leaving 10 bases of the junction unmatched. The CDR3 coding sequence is TGTGCCAGTAGTCCCCCAGGGGGCGCTGTATACGAGCAGTACTTC. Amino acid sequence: CASSPPGGAVYEQYF.

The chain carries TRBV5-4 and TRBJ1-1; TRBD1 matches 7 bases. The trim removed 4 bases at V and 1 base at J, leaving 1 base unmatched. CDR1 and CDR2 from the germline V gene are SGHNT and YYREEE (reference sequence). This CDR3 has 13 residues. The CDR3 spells CASSNRGNTEAFF. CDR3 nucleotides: TGTGCCAGCAGCAACAGGGGGAACACTGAAGCTTTCTTT.

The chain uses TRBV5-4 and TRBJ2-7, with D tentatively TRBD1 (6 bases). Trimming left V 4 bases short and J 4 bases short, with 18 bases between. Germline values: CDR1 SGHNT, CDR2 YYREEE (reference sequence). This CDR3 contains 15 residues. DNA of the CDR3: TGTGCCAGCAGCCGCTTGGTAGGGGGTGTTTACGAGCAGTACTTC. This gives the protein CASSRLVGGVYEQYF.

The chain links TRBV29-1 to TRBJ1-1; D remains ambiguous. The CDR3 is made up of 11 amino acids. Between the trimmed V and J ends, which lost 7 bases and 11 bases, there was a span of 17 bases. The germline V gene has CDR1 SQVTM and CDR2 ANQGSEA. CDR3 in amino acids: CSGGEGWDAFF. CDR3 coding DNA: TGCAGCGGGGGAGAGGGTTGGGATGCTTTCTTT.

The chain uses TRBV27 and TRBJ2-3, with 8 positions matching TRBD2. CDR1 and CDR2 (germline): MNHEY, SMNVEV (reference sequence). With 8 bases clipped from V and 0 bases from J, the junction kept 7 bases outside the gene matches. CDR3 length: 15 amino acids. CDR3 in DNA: TGTGCCAGCCACTCGACTAGCGCCAGCACAGATACGCAGTATTTT. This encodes CASHSTSASTDTQYF.

The CDR3 is CASSFTSGGSYEQYF. DNA of the CDR3: TGTGCCAGCAGCTTCACTAGCGGGGGCTCCTACGAGCAGTACTTC. The chain employs TRBV7-2 and TRBJ2-7; 11 nucleotides line up with TRBD2. V lost 3 bases, J lost 0 bases, and 1 base stayed unmatched. This CDR3 is 15 amino acids long. Germline V gene data show CDR1 as SGHTA and CDR2 as FQGNSA.

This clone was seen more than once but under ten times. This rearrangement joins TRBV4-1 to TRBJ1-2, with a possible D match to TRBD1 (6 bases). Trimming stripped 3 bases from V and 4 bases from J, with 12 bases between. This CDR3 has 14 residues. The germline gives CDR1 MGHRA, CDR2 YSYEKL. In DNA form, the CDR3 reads TGCGCCAGCAGCCATCAACAGGGTACCTATGGCTACACCTTC. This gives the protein CASSHQQGTYGYTF.

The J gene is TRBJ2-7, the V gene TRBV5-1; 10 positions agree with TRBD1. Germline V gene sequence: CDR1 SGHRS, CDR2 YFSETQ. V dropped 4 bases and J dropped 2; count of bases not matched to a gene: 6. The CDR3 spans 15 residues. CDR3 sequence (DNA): TGCGCCAGCAGCGTCGACAGGGGGCGTACCTACGAGCAGTACTTC. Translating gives CASSVDRGRTYEQYF.

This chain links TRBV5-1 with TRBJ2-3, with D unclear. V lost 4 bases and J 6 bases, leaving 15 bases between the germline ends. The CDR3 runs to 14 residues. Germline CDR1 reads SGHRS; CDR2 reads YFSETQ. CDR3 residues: CASSPDDGVDTQYF. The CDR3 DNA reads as TGCGCCAGCAGCCCGGATGATGGAGTGGATACGCAGTATTTT.

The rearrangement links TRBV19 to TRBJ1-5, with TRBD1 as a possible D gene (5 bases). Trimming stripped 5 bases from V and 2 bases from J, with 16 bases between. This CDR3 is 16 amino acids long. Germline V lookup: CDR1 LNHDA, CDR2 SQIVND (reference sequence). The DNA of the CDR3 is TGTGCCAGTAGTGCCGGCGGTTGGGGCGGCAATCAGCCCCAGCATTTT. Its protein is CASSAGGWGGNQPQHF.

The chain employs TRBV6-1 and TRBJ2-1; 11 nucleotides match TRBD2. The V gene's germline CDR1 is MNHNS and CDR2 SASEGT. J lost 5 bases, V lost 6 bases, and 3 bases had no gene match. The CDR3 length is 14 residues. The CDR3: CASRGTSGHNEQFF. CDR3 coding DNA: TGTGCCAGCAGAGGGACTAGCGGCCACAATGAGCAGTTCTTC.